The 10 T cell receptor beta chains in this list originate from one sample, sequenced in a study of PD-1 blockade in classical Hodgkin lymphoma. Time point reported: cycle 4 day 1 (C4D1), after about 6 weeks of nivolumab. Each patient's relapse followed autologous stem cell transplantation, and brentuximab vedotin exposure varied. Magnetic negative selection of thawed PBMCs yielded the CD8+ T cells. This table comes from immunoSEQ multiplex PCR, and its TCRdb copy is limited to in-frame clones, with some not included. The sample records approximately 14,000 clones, roughly nine tenths being singletons. Sequencing used CD8+ T cells from blood, obtained before the fourth cycle of nivolumab. These receptors originate from a human donor with classical Hodgkin lymphoma.

The rearrangement uses TRBV27 and TRBJ1-5; D may be TRBD1 (6 bases). V dropped 5 bases and J dropped 4 bases, with 21 bases sitting between them. The CDR3 has 17 amino acids. Germline-derived CDR1 and CDR2 are MNHEY and SMNVEV (reference sequence). CDR3 DNA: TGTGCCAGCAGTATAACAGGGTCGTTGCTCGGGAATCAGCCCCAGCATTTT. It encodes CASSITGSLLGNQPQHF.

The rearrangement joins TRBV19 to TRBJ1-5; TRBD1 might be the D (6 bases). Germline CDR1 LNHDA, CDR2 SQIVND (reference sequence). V was shortened by 6 bases and J by 10 bases, with 13 bases between the two germline ends. The CDR3 runs to 12 residues. The CDR3 protein is CASRRTVRPQHF. The CDR3 DNA reads TGTGCCAGTAGGCGGACAGTGAGACCCCAGCATTTT.

There are a few counts of this clone. This CDR3 reads CASSLSYSPSYEQYF. The CDR3 nucleotides read TGTGCCAGCAGTTTATCCTACAGTCCTTCCTACGAGCAGTACTTC. V and J are TRBV27 and TRBJ2-7; D not resolved. Deletions cut 0 bases from V and 1 base from J, with 10 bases between. CDR1 and CDR2 from the germline V gene are MNHEY and SMNVEV (reference sequence). The CDR3 is made up of 15 amino acids.

The genes are TRBV7-9 and TRBJ2-2; TRBD1 aligns across 11 bases. Germline-derived CDR1 and CDR2 are SEHNR and FQNEAQ (reference sequence). This CDR3 contains 18 residues. With V trimmed by 6 bases and J by 0 bases, 9 bases remained unmatched. This CDR3 reads CASSAGTGGYTNTGELFF. In nucleotides, the CDR3 is TGTGCCAGCAGTGCCGGGACAGGGGGATATACGAACACCGGGGAGCTGTTTTTT.

This chain's CDR3 is CASSFRSPGLAGVVETQYF. The CDR3 DNA reads TGTGCCAGCAGCTTCCGGAGTCCGGGACTAGCGGGAGTGGTGGAGACCCAGTACTTC. This chain connects TRBV5-5 to TRBJ2-5, with 14 nucleotides matching TRBD2. This CDR3 is built from 19 residues. Germline CDR1 and CDR2: SGHKS and YYEKEE (reference sequence). Unmatched junction bases numbered 14, after V lost 2 bases and J lost 5 bases.

This chain connects TRBV16 to TRBJ2-1; D is undetermined. The germline V and J ends were trimmed by 1 base and 7 bases, with 5 bases remaining between them. Germline assignment: CDR1 KGHSY and CDR2 FQNENV. This CDR3 is 12 amino acids long. CDR3 sequence reads: CASSQFLNEQFF. The DNA of the CDR3 is TGTGCCAGCAGCCAATTCTTGAATGAGCAGTTCTTC.

The chain employs TRBV28 and TRBJ1-2; D ambiguous. Germline CDR1 reads MDHEN; CDR2 reads SYDVKM. This CDR3 spans 12 amino acids. V lost 6 bases, J lost 9 bases, and 14 bases lay in between. CDR3 sequence: CASRTCRFRYTF. CDR3 nucleotides: TGTGCCAGCAGAACGTGCCGATTTCGCTACACCTTC.

V gene TRBV7-9 combines with J gene TRBJ2-7, with unresolved D. Trimming removed 5 bases from V and 4 bases from J, with 6 bases in between. Germline values: CDR1 SEHNR, CDR2 FQNEAQ (reference sequence). The CDR3 is 11 residues long. Written as DNA, the CDR3 is TGTGCCAGCAGCCCCTCATACGAGCAGTACTTC. Amino acids: CASSPSYEQYF. The full variable domain, its missing parts supplied by reference TRBV7-9 and TRBJ2-7, is DTGVSQNPRHKITKRGQNVTFRCDPISEHNRLYWYRQTLGQGPEFLTYFQNEAQLEKSRLLSDRFSAERPKGSFSTLEIQRTEQGDSAMYLCASSPSYEQYFGPGTRLTVT.

The J gene is TRBJ1-4, the V gene TRBV7-9; no firm D call. The CDR3 runs to 13 residues. V was pared by 0 bases and J by 4 bases, with 3 bases between. CDR1 and CDR2 from the germline V gene are SEHNR and FQNEAQ (reference sequence). For the CDR3, the DNA is TGTGCCAGCAGCTTAGCGCATAATGAAAAACTGTTTTTT. It codes for CASSLAHNEKLFF.

The chain combines TRBV4-1 with TRBJ2-1; no clear D. CDR3 size: 18 residues. The V end lost 1 base, the J end lost 0 bases, and 16 bases lay between the germline ends. CDR1 MGHRA and CDR2 YSYEKL come from the germline V gene. DNA for the CDR3: TGCGCCAGCAGCCAAGTAGACATGGGGTTTTCCTCCTACAATGAGCAGTTCTTC. It codes for CASSQVDMGFSSYNEQFF.